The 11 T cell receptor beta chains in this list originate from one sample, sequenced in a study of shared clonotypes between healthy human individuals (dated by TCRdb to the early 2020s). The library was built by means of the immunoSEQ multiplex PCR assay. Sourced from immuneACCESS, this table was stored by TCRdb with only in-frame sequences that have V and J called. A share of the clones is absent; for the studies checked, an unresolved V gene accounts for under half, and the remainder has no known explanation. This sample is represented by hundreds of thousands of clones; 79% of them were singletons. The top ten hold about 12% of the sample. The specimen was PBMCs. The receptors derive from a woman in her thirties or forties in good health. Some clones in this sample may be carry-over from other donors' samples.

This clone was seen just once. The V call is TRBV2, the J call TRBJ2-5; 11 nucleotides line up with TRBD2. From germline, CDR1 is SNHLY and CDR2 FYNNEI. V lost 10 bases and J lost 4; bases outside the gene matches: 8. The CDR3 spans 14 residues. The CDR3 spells CATKGLAVGETQYF. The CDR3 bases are TGTGCCACCAAGGGACTAGCGGTAGGAGAGACCCAGTACTTC. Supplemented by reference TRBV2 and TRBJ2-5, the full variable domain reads EPEVTQTPSHQVTQMGQEVILRCVPISNHLYFYWYRQILGQKVEFLVSFYNNEISEKSEIFDDQFSVERPDGSNFTLKIRSTKLEDSAMYFCATKGLAVGETQYFGPGTRLLVL.

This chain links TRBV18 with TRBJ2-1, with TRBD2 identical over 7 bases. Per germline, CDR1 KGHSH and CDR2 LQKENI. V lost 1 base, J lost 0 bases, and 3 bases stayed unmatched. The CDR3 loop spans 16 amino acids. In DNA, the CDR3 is TGTGCCAGCTCACCACAAAGGACTAGCTCCTACAATGAGCAGTTCTTC. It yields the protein CASSPQRTSSYNEQFF.

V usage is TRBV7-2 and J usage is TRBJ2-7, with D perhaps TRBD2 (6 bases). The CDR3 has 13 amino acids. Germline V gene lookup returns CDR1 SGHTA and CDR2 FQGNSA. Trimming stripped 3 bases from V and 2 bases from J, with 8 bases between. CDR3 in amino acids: CASSFPGAYEQYF. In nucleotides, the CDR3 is TGTGCCAGCAGCTTCCCGGGGGCCTACGAGCAGTACTTC.

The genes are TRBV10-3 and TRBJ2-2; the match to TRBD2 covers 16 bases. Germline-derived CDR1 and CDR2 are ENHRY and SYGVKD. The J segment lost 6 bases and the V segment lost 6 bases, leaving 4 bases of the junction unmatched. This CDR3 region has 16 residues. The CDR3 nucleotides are TGTGCCATCAGGGGGACTAGCGGGAGGGCCGCCGGGGAGCTGTTTTTT. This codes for CAIRGTSGRAAGELFF.

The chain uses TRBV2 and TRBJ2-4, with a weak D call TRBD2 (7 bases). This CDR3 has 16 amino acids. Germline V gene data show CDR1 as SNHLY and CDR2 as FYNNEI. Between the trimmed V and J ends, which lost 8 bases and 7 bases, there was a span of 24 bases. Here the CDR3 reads CASLNREGLAGNIQYF. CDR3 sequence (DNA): TGTGCCAGCTTGAACAGGGAGGGGCTAGCCGGGAACATTCAGTACTTC.

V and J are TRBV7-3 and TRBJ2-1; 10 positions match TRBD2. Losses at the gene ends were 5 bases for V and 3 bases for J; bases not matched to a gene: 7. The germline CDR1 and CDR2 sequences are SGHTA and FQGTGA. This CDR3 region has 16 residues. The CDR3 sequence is CASSQTGTSDYNEQFF. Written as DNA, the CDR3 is TGTGCCAGCAGCCAAACTGGGACTAGCGACTACAATGAGCAGTTCTTC.

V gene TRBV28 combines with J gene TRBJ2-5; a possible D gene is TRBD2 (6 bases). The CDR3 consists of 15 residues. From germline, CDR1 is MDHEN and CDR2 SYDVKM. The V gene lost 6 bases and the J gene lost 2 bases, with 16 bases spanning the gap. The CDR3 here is CASSPGVTSQETQYF. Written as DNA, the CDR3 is TGTGCCAGCAGCCCGGGGGTCACCTCACAAGAGACCCAGTACTTC.

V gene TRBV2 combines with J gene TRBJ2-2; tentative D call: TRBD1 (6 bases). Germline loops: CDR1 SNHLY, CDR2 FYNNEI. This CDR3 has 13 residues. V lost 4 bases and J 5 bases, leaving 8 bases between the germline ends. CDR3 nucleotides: TGTGCCAGCAGTGTAGGGGGTACCGGGGAGCTGTTTTTT. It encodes CASSVGGTGELFF.

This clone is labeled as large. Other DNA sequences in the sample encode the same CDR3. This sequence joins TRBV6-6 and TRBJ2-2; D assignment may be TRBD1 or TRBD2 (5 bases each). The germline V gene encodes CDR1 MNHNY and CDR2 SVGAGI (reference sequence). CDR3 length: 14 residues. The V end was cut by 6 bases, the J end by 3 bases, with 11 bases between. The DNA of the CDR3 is TGTGCCAGCAGGTCAGGGACGGACACCGGGGAGCTGTTTTTT. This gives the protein CASRSGTDTGELFF.

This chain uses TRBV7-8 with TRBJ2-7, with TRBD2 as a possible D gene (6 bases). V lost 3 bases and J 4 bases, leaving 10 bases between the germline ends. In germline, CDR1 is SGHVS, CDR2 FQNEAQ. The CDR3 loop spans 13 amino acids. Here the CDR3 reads CASSLGGMYEQYF. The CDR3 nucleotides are TGTGCCAGCAGCTTGGGGGGAATGTACGAGCAGTACTTC. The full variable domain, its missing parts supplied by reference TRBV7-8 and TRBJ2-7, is GAGVSQSPRYKVAKRGQDVALRCDPISGHVSLFWYQQALGQGPEFLTYFQNEAQLDKSGLPSDRFFAERPEGSVSTLKIQRTQQEDSAVYLCASSLGGMYEQYFGPGTRLTVT.

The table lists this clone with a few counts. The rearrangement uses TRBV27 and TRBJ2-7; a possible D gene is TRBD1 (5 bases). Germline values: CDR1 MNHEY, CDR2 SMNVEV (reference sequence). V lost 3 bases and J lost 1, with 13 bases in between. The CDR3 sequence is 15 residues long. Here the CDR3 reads CASSFPPDSSYEQYF. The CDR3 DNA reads TGTGCCAGCAGTTTCCCTCCCGACAGTTCCTACGAGCAGTACTTC.